Given below is one T cell receptor (beta chain) in context. The antigen is unknown. The sequencing of unsorted PBMC DNA took place on ten immunoSEQ deep assay plates. TCRdb's copy holds only in-frame clones and misses some; the assay was immunoSEQ multiplex PCR. The data contain some 490,000 clones, around four fifths of them singletons. This entry comes from a study of shared clonotypes between healthy human individuals. The CDR3 extends over 19 amino acids. The V and J ends lost 6 bases and 0 bases, in that order; junction bases with no gene match: 10. Per germline, CDR1 MGHRA and CDR2 YSYEKL. Overall study results and limits: The study sampled only blood, and tissue repertoires likely differ.

Donors, healthy HIV-negative adults, lacked recent acute infections or vaccinations. Only Caucasian adults living in Nashville, Tennessee made up the donor group. The rearrangement uses TRBV4-1 and TRBJ2-1, with 14 positions matching TRBD2. This receptor was obtained from a woman in her thirties or forties in good health. Some clones in this sample may be carry-over from other donors' samples. Material for sequencing was PBMCs. CDR3 protein: CASRLGLAGDRDSYNEQFF. The CDR3 nucleotides read TGCGCCAGCAGGCTGGGACTAGCGGGAGATAGGGACTCCTACAATGAGCAGTTCTTC.